What follows describes a single TCR beta chain. The antigen is undetermined. The V and J ends lost 6 bases and 2 bases, in that order; junction bases with no gene match: 5. The CDR3 sequence is 15 residues long. Germline V gene lookup returns CDR1 SGHAT and CDR2 FQNNGV. The record originates from a study of shared clonotypes between healthy human individuals. Study results and limitations: It was only blood that was sampled, and tissue repertoires likely differ.

Original methodology: Quality scores were absent from the junction-only immunoSEQ sequences, so filtering differed. The assay was immunoSEQ multiplex PCR, and TCRdb's table has in-frame clones only and misses some. The V and J calls and clone size were taken over from that table, and D and trimming were inferred from the DNA. The sample yields hundreds of thousands of clones, around 78% seen once. The sequence was collected from a woman in her thirties or forties in good health. Some clones in this sample may be carry-over from other donors' samples. Sequenced input: PBMCs. The chain recombines TRBV11-2 with TRBJ2-2; 8 bases map to TRBD2. Here the CDR3 reads CASSHSGKNTGELFF. CDR3 DNA: TGTGCCAGCAGTCATAGCGGGAAAAACACCGGGGAGCTGTTTTTT.